Listed below are T cell receptor beta chains from one sample, sequenced in a study of patients and donors after allogeneic stem cell transplantation. TCRdb analysed the RT-PCR reads with MiXCR anew, one entry per CDR3 protein. The top ten hold around 6.8% of the sample, which has about 400,000 distinct CDR3 sequences, 16% seen once. The sample consisted of blood, either unsorted or a sorted T cell fraction (not recorded which). These receptors originate from a human donor who was either an allogeneic HSCT recipient or a stem cell or donor lymphocyte infusion donor (not recorded which). It is not recorded whose cells these are; they may come from a transplant donor. The CDR3 runs from the conserved cysteine through the conserved F or W. The order of the fields is V gene, D gene, clone size, J gene, CDR3 protein, CDR3 DNA. A D gene is named only where the DNA matches it firmly. The size field is filled for only some rows; it gives once, few, many or a size class.

>TRBV9|TRBD1|.|TRBJ1-1
CASSVGWRGPNTEAFF
TGTGCCAGCAGCGTAGGGTGGAGGGGGCCAAACACTGAAGCTTTCTTT
>TRBV5-1|.|.|TRBJ2-1
CASSLYLIREGTNYNEQFF
TGCGCCAGCAGCTTATACCTTATTAGAGAGGGGACGAACTACAATGAGCAGTTCTTC
>TRBV7-9|TRBD1|few|TRBJ1-6
CASSPDRVNSPLHF
TGTGCCAGCAGCCCTGACAGGGTTAATTCACCCCTCCACTTT
>TRBV4-1|TRBD1|many|TRBJ1-5
CASAPTGDEPQHF
TGCGCCAGCGCCCCGACAGGGGATGAGCCCCAGCATTTT
>TRBV6-1|TRBD1|.|TRBJ1-4
CASSNRGRANEKLFF
TGTGCCAGCAGCAACAGGGGGCGAGCTAATGAAAAACTGTTTTTT
>TRBV19|.|.|TRBJ1-1
CASLRGAAMNTEAFF
TGTGCCAGCCTCAGGGGCGCGGCAATGAACACTGAAGCTTTCTTT
>TRBV24-1|TRBD1|.|TRBJ2-2
CATSEKDRPNTGELFF
TGTGCCACCAGTGAAAAGGACAGGCCCAACACCGGGGAGCTGTTTTTT
>TRBV11-3|TRBD1|.|TRBJ2-7
CASSPSRTGTDEQYF
TGTGCCAGCAGCCCATCACGGACAGGGACGGACGAGCAGTACTTC
>TRBV11-3|.|few|TRBJ2-3
CASSLAHTDTQYF
TGTGCCAGCAGCTTAGCCCACACAGATACGCAGTATTTT
>TRBV12-3/TRBV12-4|.|few|TRBJ1-3
CASSLRDSGNTIYF
TGTGCCAGCAGTTTACGGGACTCTGGAAACACCATATATTTT
>TRBV5-1|TRBD1|.|TRBJ2-7
CASSTDRPSYEQYF
TGCGCCAGCAGCACGGACAGGCCCTCCTACGAGCAGTACTTC
>TRBV20-1|.|.|TRBJ1-2
CSARAAPLNYGYTF
TGCAGTGCTAGAGCGGCTCCGCTTAACTATGGCTACACCTTC
>TRBV4-1|.|.|TRBJ1-4
CASSQLFGEKVFF
TGCGCCAGCAGCCAATTGTTCGGTGAAAAGGTGTTTTTT